The 10 T cell receptor beta chains listed next were all sequenced from one sample in a study of blood T cell repertoires in COVID-19. Method: immunoSEQ multiplex PCR; TCRdb's copy keeps in-frame clones and lacks some. The table has over 85,000 clones, approximately 80% seen once. Sequenced input: peripheral blood. Receptors were obtained from a human donor in a cohort sampled during active COVID-19.

This clone was seen a single time. This sequence joins TRBV3-1 (or the pseudogene TRBV3-2) and TRBJ2-1, with 8 nucleotides matching TRBD2. The junction had 2 bases not matched to a gene; V was cut back by 1 base and J by 0 bases. The germline gives CDR1 LGHDT, CDR2 YNNKEL (reference sequence). The CDR3 has 16 residues. The CDR3 region is CASSQGGGRSYNEQFF. The CDR3 DNA reads TGTGCCAGCAGCCAAGGCGGGGGGCGCTCCTACAATGAGCAGTTCTTC.

V gene TRBV4-1 combines with J gene TRBJ2-7, with 7 nucleotides matching TRBD2. Germline loops: CDR1 MGHRA, CDR2 YSYEKL. This CDR3 comprises 15 residues. Losses at the gene ends were 4 bases for V and 4 bases for J; bases not matched to a gene: 10. The chain's CDR3 is CASSRPLGGRYEQYF. CDR3 nucleotide sequence: TGCGCCAGCAGCCGCCCCCTGGGAGGGCGGTACGAGCAGTACTTC.

This chain uses TRBV6-1 with TRBJ1-4; D is unclear. V lost 0 bases, J lost 11 bases, and 10 bases lay in between. In germline, CDR1 is MNHNS, CDR2 SASEGT. The length of the CDR3 is 13 residues. CDR3 amino acids: CASSEADTEKLFF. The CDR3, as DNA: TGTGCCAGCAGTGAAGCTGATACCGAGAAACTGTTTTTT.

V and J are TRBV15 and TRBJ1-1, with D unclear. Looked up from germline, CDR1 is LNHNV and CDR2 is YYDKDF (reference sequence). Trimming removed 0 bases at V and 10 bases at J, with 18 bases between. The CDR3 is made up of 15 amino acids. For the CDR3, the DNA is TGTGCCACCAGCAGAGATCCTCAACGGGTTGAAGGAGCTTTCTTT. Protein sequence: CATSRDPQRVEGAFF.

The rearrangement links TRBV30 to TRBJ1-2, with 9 bases aligning to TRBD1. CDR1 and CDR2 (germline): GTSNPN, SVGIG (reference sequence). The length of the CDR3 is 14 residues. J gave up 9 bases and V 0 bases, and 8 bases lay outside the gene matches. The CDR3 nucleotides are TGTGCCTGGAGTGTAACAGGGGGCCGCCAGCGCTACACCTTC. This translates into CAWSVTGGRQRYTF.

This chain joins TRBV28 and TRBJ1-4; 9 bases align to TRBD1. The CDR3 spans 15 residues. CDR1 and CDR2 (germline): MDHEN, SYDVKM. J was trimmed by 5 bases and V by 6 bases; bases with no gene match: 7. This CDR3 is CASRPADRGNEKLFF. CDR3 DNA: TGTGCCAGCAGACCCGCGGACAGGGGAAATGAAAAACTGTTTTTT.

This clone was observed a single time. V usage is TRBV6-5 and J usage is TRBJ1-4, with 8 bases matching TRBD1. V was clipped by 5 bases and J by 5 bases; unmatched bases: 4. Per germline, CDR1 MNHEY and CDR2 SVGAGI. The length of the CDR3 is 14 residues. As DNA, the CDR3 is TGTGCCAGCAGTCGGTGGACAGGGAATGAAAAACTGTTTTTT. It is translated as CASSRWTGNEKLFF.

The sample holds a few counts of this clone. The chain has TRBV27 and TRBJ1-1, with D possibly matching TRBD1 (6 bases). Trimming pared 6 bases from V and 1 base from J, leaving 15 bases between. The CDR3 runs 15 residues. CDR1 is MNHEY and CDR2 is SMNVEV in the germline V gene (reference sequence). The CDR3 protein is CASRAGANKNTEAFF. The CDR3 DNA follows: TGTGCCAGCAGGGCAGGGGCAAATAAGAACACTGAAGCTTTCTTT.

J is TRBJ1-2 and V is TRBV5-1, with D perhaps matching TRBD1 (5 bases). The V end was cut by 0 bases, the J end by 5 bases, with 11 bases between. This CDR3 has 14 amino acids. Germline V gene sequence: CDR1 SGHRS, CDR2 YFSETQ. The CDR3 DNA reads as TGCGCCAGCAGCTTGGTGGAGGGGAGGTATGGCTACACCTTC. Encoded protein: CASSLVEGRYGYTF.

This clone has a single count. The chain links TRBV5-4 to TRBJ1-2, with 9 positions matching TRBD1. In germline, CDR1 is SGHNT, CDR2 YYREEE (reference sequence). V shed 4 bases and J 0 bases; nucleotides not matched to a gene: 10. This CDR3 contains 17 residues. Here the CDR3 DNA reads TGTGCCAGCAGCCGACCGGGACAGGGCCGCTCTAACTATGGCTACACCTTC. Amino acid sequence: CASSRPGQGRSNYGYTF.